This note documents a single T cell receptor (beta chain) sequence. This sample is part of a study of shared clonotypes between healthy human individuals. About the study: For every donor, three CD4 naive, three CD4 memory, two CD8 naive and one CD8 memory plates were used.

Repertoires were generated with immunoSEQ multiplex PCR, while TCRdb's copy carries only in-frame clones and drops some. The data show roughly 770,000 clones, with about 96% seen just once and less than 0.3% held by the top ten. In germline, CDR1 is SEHNR, CDR2 FQNEAQ (reference sequence). The junction had 6 bases not matched to a gene; V was cut back by 5 bases and J by 9 bases. The CDR3 loop spans 13 amino acids. Cells designated naive CD8 were CD45RO-negative and were positively selected for CCR7, with terminally differentiated effector memory CD45RA+ cells excluded. The sequence was collected from a man aged 25 to 40 in good health. Sequenced sample: naive CD8+ T cells sorted from blood. This chain links TRBV7-9 with TRBJ1-4, with TRBD1 matching 7 bases. CDR3 sequence: CASSHRGGQKLFF. The CDR3 DNA reads as TGTGCCAGCAGCCACAGGGGAGGGCAAAAACTGTTTTTT.